This TCR beta chain comes out of a study of OX40 agonist ivuxolimab in advanced cancers. V lost 5 bases and J lost 1; bases outside the gene matches: 9. This CDR3 has 16 residues. Germline loops: CDR1 SGHAT, CDR2 FQNNGV. As for this clone: Its cognate antigen is unknown.

Using immunoSEQ multiplex PCR, the repertoire was profiled, and TCRdb retains in-frame clones only, with some absent. The sample lists over 80,000 clones, 80% to 95% occurring once. Findings of the study overall: The study observed clonal expansion of CD4+ and CD8+ blood T cells by week 6 at 0.1 to 3.0 mg/kg. Certain nonresponders likewise exhibited a low normalized T-cell clonal expansion.

The sequence was collected from an adult with an advanced solid tumor such as melanoma, head and neck, liver or kidney cancer. The source was CD4+ or CD8+ T cells sorted from blood, collected in a trial of the OX40 agonist ivuxolimab. This sequence joins TRBV11-2 and TRBJ2-3; TRBD2 agrees at 7 bases. The CDR3: CASSPMMGRGTDTQYF. CDR3 coding DNA: TGTGCCAGCAGCCCCATGATGGGGAGGGGCACAGATACGCAGTATTTT.